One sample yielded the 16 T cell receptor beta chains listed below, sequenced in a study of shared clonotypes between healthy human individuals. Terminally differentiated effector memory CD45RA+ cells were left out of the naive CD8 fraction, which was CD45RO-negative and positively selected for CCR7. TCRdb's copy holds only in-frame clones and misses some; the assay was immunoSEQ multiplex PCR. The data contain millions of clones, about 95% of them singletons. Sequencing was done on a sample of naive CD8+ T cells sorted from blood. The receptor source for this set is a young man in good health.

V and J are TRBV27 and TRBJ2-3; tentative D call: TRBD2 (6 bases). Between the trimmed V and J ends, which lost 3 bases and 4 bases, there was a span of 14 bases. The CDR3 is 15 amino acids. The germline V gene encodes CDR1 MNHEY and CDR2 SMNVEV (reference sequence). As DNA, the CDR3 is TGTGCCAGCAGTTTTGGGCTAGCGAGTGCAGATACGCAGTATTTT. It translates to CASSFGLASADTQYF.

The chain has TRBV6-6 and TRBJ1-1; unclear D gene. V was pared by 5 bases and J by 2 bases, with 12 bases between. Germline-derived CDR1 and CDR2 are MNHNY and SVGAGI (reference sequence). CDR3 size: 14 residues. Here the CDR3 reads CASSLGSGNTEAFF. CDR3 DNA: TGTGCCAGCAGTCTCGGGAGCGGTAACACTGAAGCTTTCTTT.

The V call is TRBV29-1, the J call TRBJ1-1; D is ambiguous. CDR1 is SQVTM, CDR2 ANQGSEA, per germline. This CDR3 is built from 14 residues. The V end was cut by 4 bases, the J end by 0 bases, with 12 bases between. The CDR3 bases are TGCAGCGTTGGGATTGTTCGCATGAACACTGAAGCTTTCTTT. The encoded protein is CSVGIVRMNTEAFF.

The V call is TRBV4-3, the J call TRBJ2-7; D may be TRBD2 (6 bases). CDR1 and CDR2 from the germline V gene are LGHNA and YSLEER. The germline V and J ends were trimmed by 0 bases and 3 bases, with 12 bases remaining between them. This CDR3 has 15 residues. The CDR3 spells CASSQDWGVHYEQYF. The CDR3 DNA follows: TGCGCCAGCAGCCAAGATTGGGGGGTACACTACGAGCAGTACTTC.

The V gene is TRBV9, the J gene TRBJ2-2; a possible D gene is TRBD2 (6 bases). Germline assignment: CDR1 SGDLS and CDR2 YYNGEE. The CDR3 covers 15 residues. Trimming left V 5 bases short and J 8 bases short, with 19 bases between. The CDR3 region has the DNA TGTGCCAGCAGTAGCCGGGACTCGTTTACAGGGGAGCTGTTTTTT. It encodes CASSSRDSFTGELFF.

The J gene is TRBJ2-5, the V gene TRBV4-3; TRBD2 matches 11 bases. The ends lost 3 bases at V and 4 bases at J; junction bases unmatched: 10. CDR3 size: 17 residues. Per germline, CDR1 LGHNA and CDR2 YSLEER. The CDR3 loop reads CASSQAIAGGEGETQYF. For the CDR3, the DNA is TGCGCCAGCAGCCAGGCAATAGCGGGAGGGGAAGGAGAGACCCAGTACTTC.

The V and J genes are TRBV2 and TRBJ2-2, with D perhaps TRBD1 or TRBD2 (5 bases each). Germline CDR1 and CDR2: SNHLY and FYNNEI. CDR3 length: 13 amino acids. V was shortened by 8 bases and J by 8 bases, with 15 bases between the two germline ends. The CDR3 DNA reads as TGTGCCAGCGGGAGTCAGGGAACTGGGGAGCTGTTTTTT. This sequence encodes CASGSQGTGELFF.

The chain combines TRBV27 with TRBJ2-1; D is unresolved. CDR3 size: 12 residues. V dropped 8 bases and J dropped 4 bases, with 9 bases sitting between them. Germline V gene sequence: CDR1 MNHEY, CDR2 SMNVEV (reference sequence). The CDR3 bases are TGTGCCAGCGGAGACCCATACAATGAGCAGTTCTTC. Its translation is CASGDPYNEQFF.

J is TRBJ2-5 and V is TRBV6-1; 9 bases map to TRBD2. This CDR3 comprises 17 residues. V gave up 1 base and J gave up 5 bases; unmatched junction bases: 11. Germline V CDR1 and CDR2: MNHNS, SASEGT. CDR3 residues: CASSEVTAGGRWETQYF. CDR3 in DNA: TGTGCCAGCAGTGAAGTGACGGCGGGGGGGCGGTGGGAGACCCAGTACTTC.

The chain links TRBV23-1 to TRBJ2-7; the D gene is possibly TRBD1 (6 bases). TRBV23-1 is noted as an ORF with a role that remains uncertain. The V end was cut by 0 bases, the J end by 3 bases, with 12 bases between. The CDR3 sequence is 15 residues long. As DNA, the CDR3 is TGCGCCAGCAGTCAATCCCACCGGACAGACTACGAGCAGTACTTC. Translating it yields CASSQSHRTDYEQYF.

CDR3 protein: CASSEISGDNEQFF. CDR3 sequence (DNA): TGTGCCAGCAGTGAGATTAGCGGGGACAATGAGCAGTTCTTC. The V call is TRBV2, the J call TRBJ2-1, with 8 bases lining up with TRBD2. The CDR3 spans 14 residues. Looked up from germline, CDR1 is SNHLY and CDR2 is FYNNEI. Trimming cost V 3 bases and J 5 bases; bases outside gene matches: 3. Combining the CDR3 with reference TRBV2 and TRBJ2-1 gives the whole variable domain EPEVTQTPSHQVTQMGQEVILRCVPISNHLYFYWYRQILGQKVEFLVSFYNNEISEKSEIFDDQFSVERPDGSNFTLKIRSTKLEDSAMYFCASSEISGDNEQFFGPGTRLTVL.

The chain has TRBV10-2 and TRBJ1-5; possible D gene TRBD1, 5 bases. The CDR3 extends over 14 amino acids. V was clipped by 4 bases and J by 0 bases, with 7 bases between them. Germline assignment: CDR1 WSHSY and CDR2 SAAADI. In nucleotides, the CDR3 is TGCGCCAGCAGTGGGGGCATTAGCAATCAGCCCCAGCATTTT. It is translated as CASSGGISNQPQHF.

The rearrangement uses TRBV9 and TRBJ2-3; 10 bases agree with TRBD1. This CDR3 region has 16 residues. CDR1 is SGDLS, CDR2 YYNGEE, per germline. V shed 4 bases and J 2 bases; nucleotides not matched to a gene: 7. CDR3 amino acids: CASSPDRGRDTDTQYF. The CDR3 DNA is TGTGCCAGCAGCCCAGACAGGGGGCGAGACACAGATACGCAGTATTTT. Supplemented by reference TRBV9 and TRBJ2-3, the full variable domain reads DSGVTQTPKHLITATGQRVTLRCSPRSGDLSVYWYQQSLDQGLQFLIQYYNGEERAKGNILERFSAQQFPDLHSELNLSSLELGDSALYFCASSPDRGRDTDTQYFGPGTRLTVL.

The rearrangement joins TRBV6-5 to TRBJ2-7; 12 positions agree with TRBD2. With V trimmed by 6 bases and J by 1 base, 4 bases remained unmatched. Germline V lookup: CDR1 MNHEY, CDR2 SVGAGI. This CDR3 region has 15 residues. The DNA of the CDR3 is TGTGCCAGCAGCGGACTAGCGGGACGGTCCTACGAGCAGTACTTC. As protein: CASSGLAGRSYEQYF.

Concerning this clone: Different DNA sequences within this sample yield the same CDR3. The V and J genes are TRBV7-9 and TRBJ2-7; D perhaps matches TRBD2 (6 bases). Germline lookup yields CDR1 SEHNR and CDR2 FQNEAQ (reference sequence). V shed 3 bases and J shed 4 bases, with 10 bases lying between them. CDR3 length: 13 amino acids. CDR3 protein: CASSFSGAYEQYF. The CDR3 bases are TGTGCCAGCAGCTTTAGCGGAGCTTACGAGCAGTACTTC.

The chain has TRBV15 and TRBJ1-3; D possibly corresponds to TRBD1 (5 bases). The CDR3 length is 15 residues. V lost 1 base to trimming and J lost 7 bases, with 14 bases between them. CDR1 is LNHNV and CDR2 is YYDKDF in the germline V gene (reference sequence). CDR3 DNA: TGTGCCACCAGCAGAGCAGGGTTCGGGGAGAACACCATATATTTT. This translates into CATSRAGFGENTIYF.